These 8 T cell receptor beta chains came from one sample sequenced in a study of OX40 agonist ivuxolimab in advanced cancers. Preparation of the library involved the immunoSEQ multiplex PCR assay. TCRdb retrieved this table from immuneACCESS and kept in-frame rearrangements only. Not all clones are present; in checked studies, unresolved V genes account for under half, and no reason is known for the remainder. Across this sample there are over 15,000 clones, with 83% seen only once. The ten largest clones add up to 21% of the sample. Here the sequenced sample was CD4+ or CD8+ T cells sorted from blood, taken in a trial of the OX40 agonist ivuxolimab. Source of these receptors: an adult with an advanced solid tumor such as melanoma, head and neck, liver or kidney cancer.

The rearrangement links TRBV6-6 to TRBJ2-5, with D perhaps matching TRBD2 (6 bases). CDR1 is MNHNY, CDR2 SVGAGI, per germline (reference sequence). V shed 0 bases and J shed 5 bases, with 16 bases lying between them. The CDR3 covers 16 residues. In DNA, the CDR3 is TGTGCCAGCAGTTACTCGGGGGGTGAGAAATTGGAGACCCAGTACTTC. Translation: CASSYSGGEKLETQYF.

This chain uses TRBV19 with TRBJ1-2; TRBD1 matches at 7 bases. Germline-derived CDR1 and CDR2 are LNHDA and SQIVND (reference sequence). The CDR3 spans 15 residues. With 4 bases clipped from V and 0 bases from J, the junction kept 5 bases outside the gene matches. CDR3 sequence: CASSTLGTANYGYTF. The DNA for the CDR3 is TGTGCCAGTAGTACCCTTGGGACAGCTAACTATGGCTACACCTTC.

V and J are TRBV19 and TRBJ2-1; 8 bases agree with TRBD2. The germline V gene encodes CDR1 LNHDA and CDR2 SQIVND (reference sequence). Trimming at V came to 5 bases and at J to 5 bases, leaving 11 bases not matched to a gene. The CDR3 sequence is 16 residues long. Here the CDR3 DNA reads TGTGCCAGTAGTCCCCCGGCGGGAGGATATAACAATGAGCAGTTCTTC. The encoded protein is CASSPPAGGYNNEQFF.

CDR3 DNA sequence: TGTGCCAGCAGTGATCCGCCGGGGACAGGGGGCAACTATGGCTACACCTTC. Translating it yields CASSDPPGTGGNYGYTF. This chain connects TRBV6-1 to TRBJ1-2, with 12 bases lining up with TRBD1. The germline CDR1 and CDR2 sequences are MNHNS and SASEGT. V lost 3 bases and J lost 2; bases outside the gene matches: 7. The CDR3 spans 17 residues.

V and J are TRBV19 and TRBJ1-2, with D hard to call. The germline CDR1 and CDR2 sequences are LNHDA and SQIVND (reference sequence). V was trimmed by 0 bases and J by 4 bases, leaving 12 bases between them. The CDR3 has 15 amino acids. The CDR3 region has the DNA TGTGCCAGTAGTATAGACGGCACCCCCACCTATGGCTACACCTTC. Its translation is CASSIDGTPTYGYTF.

The chain is built from TRBV6-5 and TRBJ2-7, with D unresolved. Per germline, CDR1 MNHEY and CDR2 SVGAGI. V was clipped by 5 bases and J by 2 bases, with 4 bases between them. The CDR3 length is 11 residues. The DNA of the CDR3 is TGTGCCAGCAGTCCTGCCTACGAGCAGTACTTC. Amino acid sequence: CASSPAYEQYF.

V and J are TRBV29-1 and TRBJ1-2; D is uncertain. CDR3 length: 13 amino acids. CDR1 is SQVTM and CDR2 is ANQGSEA in the germline V gene. Trimming took 4 bases from V and 0 from J, leaving 9 bases between them. CDR3 sequence: CSVGGQANYGYTF. Written as DNA, the CDR3 is TGCAGCGTTGGCGGGCAGGCTAACTATGGCTACACCTTC.

V and J are TRBV6-6 and TRBJ1-1; a possible D gene is TRBD1 (5 bases). V was pared by 2 bases and J by 3 bases, with 7 bases between. The CDR3 extends over 13 amino acids. Germline CDR1 MNHNY, CDR2 SVGAGI (reference sequence). The CDR3 region is CASSYAGYTEAFF. The CDR3 coding sequence is TGTGCCAGCAGTTACGCAGGGTACACTGAAGCTTTCTTT.